Shown below are 2 T cell receptor beta chains from a single sample sequenced in a study of blood T cell repertoires in COVID-19. The method was immunoSEQ multiplex PCR; TCRdb's version includes in-frame clones alone and lacks a portion of them. In the table there are approximately 220,000 clones, about four fifths of which are singletons. Sample: PBMCs or T cells enriched from blood (not recorded which). The receptors here all came from a woman in her thirties or forties who had recovered from COVID-19.

In DNA, the CDR3 is TGTGCCAGCAGGCGACTAGCGGGAATGGACAATGAGCAGTTCTTC. Encoded protein: CASRRLAGMDNEQFF. The V and J genes are TRBV2 and TRBJ2-1; 11 nucleotides agree with TRBD2. J lost 5 bases, V lost 6 bases, and 6 bases had no gene match. The CDR3 is made up of 15 amino acids. Germline V gene lookup returns CDR1 SNHLY and CDR2 FYNNEI.

The chain is built from TRBV7-3 and TRBJ2-7; 7 nucleotides align to TRBD1. Germline loops: CDR1 SGHTA, CDR2 FQGTGA. With V trimmed by 4 bases and J by 5 bases, 5 bases remained unmatched. The CDR3 loop spans 13 amino acids. The CDR3 reads CASSSSGGHEQYF. CDR3 nucleotide sequence: TGTGCCAGCAGCTCTTCAGGGGGACACGAGCAGTACTTC.